Below, 8 T cell receptor beta chains from the same sample are listed, as sequenced in a study of long-term antiretroviral therapy in people with HIV. Survey-level immunoSEQ v3.0 assays were run. Produced via immunoSEQ multiplex PCR; TCRdb's table is partial and in-frame only. The sample lists approximately 32,000 clones; around 82% were seen once. The material sequenced was unsorted PBMCs, taken 0.4 years before starting antiretroviral therapy. The receptor set was obtained from a young man with HIV.

The chain combines TRBV19 with TRBJ1-5; tentative D call: TRBD1 (5 bases). This CDR3 has 16 residues. The V end lost 0 bases, the J end lost 1 base, and 10 bases lay between the germline ends. Germline CDR1 and CDR2: LNHDA and SQIVND (reference sequence). This CDR3 is CASSIDPGASNQPQHF. The CDR3 DNA sequence: TGTGCCAGTAGTATAGACCCCGGGGCAAGCAATCAGCCCCAGCATTTT.

In this sample, this clone turned up once. V is TRBV11-2 and J is TRBJ2-7, with a possible D match to TRBD2 (6 bases). Between the trimmed V and J ends, which lost 11 bases and 1 base, there was a span of 18 bases. This CDR3 contains 14 residues. CDR1 and CDR2 from the germline V gene are SGHAT and FQNNGV. The CDR3 loop reads CAGGSGGNSYEQYF. The CDR3 DNA reads as TGTGCCGGGGGGTCCGGCGGTAATTCCTACGAGCAGTACTTC.

In its sample, this clone was seen a few times. The V and J genes are TRBV6-1 and TRBJ1-2, with D maybe TRBD1 (6 bases). CDR3 size: 13 residues. The V end was cut by 5 bases, the J end by 3 bases, with 10 bases between. Germline V CDR1 and CDR2: MNHNS, SASEGT. CDR3 sequence reads: CASSRAGDYGYTF. The CDR3 coding sequence is TGTGCCAGCAGTAGGGCAGGGGACTATGGCTACACCTTC.

The chain recombines TRBV7-9 with TRBJ1-1; 12 bases are a match to TRBD1. The CDR3 runs to 13 residues. J gave up 7 bases and V 5 bases, and 2 bases lay outside the gene matches. Germline-derived CDR1 and CDR2 are SEHNR and FQNEAQ (reference sequence). CDR3 in DNA: TGTGCCAGCAGCAGGGACAGGGGGCTTGAAGCTTTCTTT. Residues: CASSRDRGLEAFF.

This sequence joins TRBV6-1 and TRBJ1-2, with D uncertain. CDR1 and CDR2 from the germline V gene are MNHNS and SASEGT. The CDR3 runs to 11 residues. The V end lost 5 bases, the J end lost 7 bases, and 8 bases lay between the germline ends. The CDR3 region has the DNA TGTGCCAGCAGTTATGGGGTTGGCTACACCTTC. Translating it yields CASSYGVGYTF.

CDR3 DNA sequence: TGTGCCAGCAGCTTAGGAGGGACTTATGGCTACACCTTC. Amino acids: CASSLGGTYGYTF. The chain is built from TRBV7-3 and TRBJ1-2; possibly TRBD1 for D (5 bases). This CDR3 has 13 amino acids. V shed 2 bases and J shed 5 bases, with 9 bases lying between them. CDR1 and CDR2 from the germline V gene are SGHTA and FQGTGA.

The rearrangement joins TRBV11-2 to TRBJ1-2, with TRBD1 identical over 9 bases. The junction had 3 bases not matched to a gene; V was cut back by 5 bases and J by 5 bases. The CDR3 consists of 13 residues. The germline V gene encodes CDR1 SGHAT and CDR2 FQNNGV. The CDR3 protein is CASSPGQGYGYTF. The CDR3 DNA reads as TGTGCCAGCAGCCCGGGACAGGGTTATGGCTACACCTTC.

This clone was seen a few times. The rearrangement joins TRBV19 to TRBJ1-5; D unclear. Trimming removed 5 bases at V and 7 bases at J, with 12 bases between. CDR3 length equals 13 residues. Germline V gene sequence: CDR1 LNHDA, CDR2 SQIVND (reference sequence). CDR3 region: CASSRMTLQPQHF. The CDR3 DNA is TGTGCCAGTAGTCGGATGACCCTCCAGCCCCAGCATTTT. Supplemented by reference TRBV19 and TRBJ1-5, the full variable domain reads DGGITQSPKYLFRKEGQNVTLSCEQNLNHDAMYWYRQDPGQGLRLIYYSQIVNDFQKGDIAEGYSVSREKKESFPLTVTSAQKNPTAFYLCASSRMTLQPQHFGDGTRLSIL.